These 32 T cell receptor beta chains were all obtained from the same sample, sequenced in a study of cytomegalovirus exposure and HLA in healthy donors. Amplification used 60 Vbeta primers and 13 Jbeta primers. Using immunoSEQ multiplex PCR, the repertoire was profiled, and TCRdb retains in-frame clones only, with some absent. The sample contains approximately 110,000 clones, 65% to 80% of which appear only once. Source material: PBMCs. The receptors were gathered from a female donor in good health and CMV-seropositive.

The chain combines TRBV18 with TRBJ2-3; maybe TRBD1 (5 bases). CDR3 length: 13 amino acids. The V gene lost 2 bases and the J gene lost 3 bases, with 6 bases spanning the gap. CDR1 is KGHSH, CDR2 LQKENI, per germline. CDR3 in DNA: TGTGCCAGCTCACCAAGGACAACAGATACGCAGTATTTT. Translated: CASSPRTTDTQYF.

J is TRBJ2-5 and V is TRBV2; 8 bases map to TRBD1. Looked up from germline, CDR1 is SNHLY and CDR2 is FYNNEI. Trimming cost V 9 bases and J 4 bases; bases outside gene matches: 7. This CDR3 has 13 amino acids. CDR3 loop: CARRDRMRETQYF. CDR3 coding DNA: TGTGCCAGGAGGGACAGGATGAGAGAGACCCAGTACTTC.

The chain is built from TRBV30 and TRBJ2-3; tentatively, D is TRBD2 (5 bases). Germline assignment: CDR1 GTSNPN and CDR2 SVGIG (reference sequence). The V and J ends lost 5 bases and 0 bases respectively, with 9 bases between them. The CDR3 length is 13 residues. CDR3 sequence: CAWGAGSTDTQYF. The CDR3, as DNA: TGTGCCTGGGGCGCGGGCAGCACAGATACGCAGTATTTT.

The chain is built from TRBV5-4 and TRBJ1-5, with D perhaps TRBD1 (5 bases). The CDR3 loop spans 13 amino acids. Germline V gene lookup returns CDR1 SGHNT and CDR2 YYREEE (reference sequence). Trimming left V 4 bases short and J 3 bases short, with 8 bases between. The CDR3 region is CASSVDNNQPQHF. CDR3 nucleotide sequence: TGTGCCAGCAGCGTGGACAACAATCAGCCCCAGCATTTT.

This chain uses TRBV5-1 with TRBJ2-7; the match to TRBD1 covers 7 bases. J gave up 2 bases and V 4 bases, and 9 bases lay outside the gene matches. Germline CDR1 is SGHRS and CDR2 is YFSETQ. This CDR3 has 15 residues. CDR3 nucleotides: TGCGCCAGCAGCCTATCAACAGGGGTCCCCTACGAGCAGTACTTC. Protein product: CASSLSTGVPYEQYF. The variable domain in full, completed from reference TRBV5-1 and TRBJ2-7, reads KAGVTQTPRYLIKTRGQQVTLSCSPISGHRSVSWYQQTPGQGLQFLFEYFSETQRNKGNFPGRFSGRQFSNSRSEMNVSTLELGDSALYLCASSLSTGVPYEQYFGPGTRLTVT.

The V call is TRBV10-3, the J call TRBJ1-5; D gene uncertain. CDR3 length equals 13 residues. Germline CDR1 and CDR2: ENHRY and SYGVKD. V lost 8 bases to trimming and J lost 1 base, with 9 bases between them. The CDR3 protein is CAIGRESNQPQHF. CDR3 DNA: TGTGCCATCGGGCGAGAGAGCAATCAGCCCCAGCATTTT.

The chain links TRBV30 to TRBJ1-2, with a weak D call TRBD1 (5 bases). Looked up from germline, CDR1 is GTSNPN and CDR2 is SVGIG (reference sequence). The CDR3 has 17 amino acids. V gave up 2 bases and J gave up 3 bases, with 22 bases separating them. Written as DNA, the CDR3 is TGTGCCTGGAGTCCGCCCATCGTTGGGGAGGGACACTATGGCTACACCTTC. Its protein product is CAWSPPIVGEGHYGYTF. The full variable domain, its missing parts supplied by reference TRBV30 and TRBJ1-2, is SQTIHQWPATLVQPVGSPLSLECTVEGTSNPNLYWYRQAAGRGLQLLFYSVGIGQISSEVPQNLSASRPQDRQFILSSKKLLLSDSGFYLCAWSPPIVGEGHYGYTFGSGTRLTVV.

This sequence joins TRBV18 and TRBJ1-2; TRBD1 matches 12 bases. This CDR3 is 16 amino acids long. Trimming removed 4 bases from V and 4 bases from J; junction bases left unmatched: 7. CDR1 is KGHSH and CDR2 is LQKENI in the germline V gene. The CDR3 DNA reads TGTGCCAGCTCACGCCGGGACAGGGGGCTCATCTATGGCTACACCTTC. It specifies CASSRRDRGLIYGYTF.

The chain is built from TRBV28 and TRBJ2-2, with unresolved D. This CDR3 region has 16 residues. The V gene lost 1 base and the J gene lost 0 bases, with 9 bases spanning the gap. CDR1 and CDR2 (germline): MDHEN, SYDVKM. CDR3 sequence (DNA): TGTGCCAGCAGTTTATTTCGCACGGCGAACACCGGGGAGCTGTTTTTT. Residues: CASSLFRTANTGELFF. The full variable domain, completed using reference TRBV28 and TRBJ2-2, is DVKVTQSSRYLVKRTGEKVFLECVQDMDHENMFWYRQDPGLGLRLIYFSYDVKMKEKGDIPEGYSVSREKKERFSLILESASTNQTSMYLCASSLFRTANTGELFFGEGSRLTVL.

The chain combines TRBV27 with TRBJ2-1, with TRBD2 matching 12 bases. This CDR3 spans 15 amino acids. Losses at the gene ends were 5 bases for V and 7 bases for J; bases not matched to a gene: 6. The germline V gene encodes CDR1 MNHEY and CDR2 SMNVEV (reference sequence). The CDR3 here is CASSRDGLAGNEQFF. In DNA form, the CDR3 reads TGTGCCAGCAGTCGCGATGGACTAGCGGGAAATGAGCAGTTCTTC.

The gene calls are TRBV9 and TRBJ2-3; TRBD2 aligns across 12 bases. This CDR3 comprises 17 residues. J lost 1 base, V lost 3 bases, and 6 bases had no gene match. Germline values: CDR1 SGDLS, CDR2 YYNGEE. The CDR3 bases are TGTGCCAGCAGCGCAAGACCTAGCGGGGGGGGCACAGATACGCAGTATTTT. Its protein product is CASSARPSGGGTDTQYF.

The chain joins TRBV30 to TRBJ2-7, with TRBD1 matching 9 bases. V shed 3 bases and J 4 bases; nucleotides not matched to a gene: 7. The CDR3 has 14 amino acids. Germline V CDR1 and CDR2: GTSNPN, SVGIG (reference sequence). CDR3 amino acids: CAWSLGTGLYEQYF. DNA for the CDR3: TGTGCCTGGAGCCTCGGGACAGGGCTGTACGAGCAGTACTTC.

The CDR3 is CASSQDRGTPGQGVYEQYF. The CDR3 bases are TGTGCCAGCAGCCAAGATCGGGGAACACCGGGACAGGGTGTCTACGAGCAGTACTTC. This chain uses TRBV4-2 with TRBJ2-7, with TRBD1 matching 9 bases. V was clipped by 0 bases and J by 3 bases; unmatched bases: 15. Germline CDR1 is LGHNA and CDR2 is YNFKEQ. This CDR3 region has 19 residues.

The V call is TRBV7-2, the J call TRBJ1-5; D possibly corresponds to TRBD1 (6 bases). The V gene lost 5 bases and the J gene lost 6 bases, with 14 bases spanning the gap. Looked up from germline, CDR1 is SGHTA and CDR2 is FQGNSA. The CDR3 length is 14 residues. The chain's CDR3 is CASSPRGGTQPQHF. In DNA form, the CDR3 reads TGTGCCAGCAGCCCTAGGGGGGGCACTCAGCCCCAGCATTTT.

This clone was seen only once. The chain links TRBV11-2 to TRBJ2-3, with 12 bases fitting TRBD1. Looked up from germline, CDR1 is SGHAT and CDR2 is FQNNGV. This CDR3 spans 17 amino acids. V was clipped by 3 bases and J by 4 bases; unmatched bases: 8. DNA for the CDR3: TGTGCCAGCAGCTTCCGCCGGGACAGGGGGCGCGCAGATACGCAGTATTTT. This sequence encodes CASSFRRDRGRADTQYF. Complete variable domain (other parts from reference TRBV11-2 and TRBJ2-3): EAGVAQSPRYKIIEKRQSVAFWCNPISGHATLYWYQQILGQGPKLLIQFQNNGVVDDSQLPKDRFSAERLKGVDSTLKIQPAKLEDSAVYLCASSFRRDRGRADTQYFGPGTRLTVL.

The rearrangement links TRBV5-8 to TRBJ1-5, with 8 bases matching TRBD1. The germline V gene has CDR1 SGHTS and CDR2 YDEGEE. The V segment lost 2 bases and the J segment 1 base; nucleotides outside the gene matches: 2. The CDR3 spans 15 residues. The CDR3 DNA sequence: TGTGCCAGCAGCTTACAGGGGGTGAGCAATCAGCCCCAGCATTTT. As protein: CASSLQGVSNQPQHF.

This sequence joins TRBV19 and TRBJ2-3; 13 positions match TRBD2. With V trimmed by 5 bases and J by 6 bases, 14 bases remained unmatched. Germline V gene lookup returns CDR1 LNHDA and CDR2 SQIVND (reference sequence). This CDR3 has 18 residues. In nucleotides, the CDR3 is TGTGCCAGTAGTCATGGACTAGCGGGGGCCCGGTTCTCCGATACGCAGTATTTT. Translation gives CASSHGLAGARFSDTQYF.

V usage is TRBV27 and J usage is TRBJ2-2; 10 positions match TRBD2. The V segment lost 1 base and the J segment 3 bases; nucleotides outside the gene matches: 2. The CDR3 totals 16 residues. Germline V gives CDR1 MNHEY, CDR2 SMNVEV (reference sequence). The CDR3 nucleotides read TGTGCCAGCAGTTTATTACTAGCGGGGCACACCGGGGAGCTGTTTTTT. Its protein product is CASSLLLAGHTGELFF.

This chain joins TRBV5-1 and TRBJ1-1; 8 nucleotides align to TRBD1. V lost 4 bases to trimming and J lost 0 bases; unmatched junction nucleotides: 5. Germline CDR1 and CDR2: SGHRS and YFSETQ. The CDR3 contains 15 residues. The CDR3 reads CASSPDRDLNTEAFF. The CDR3 nucleotides are TGCGCCAGCAGCCCGGACAGGGACCTGAACACTGAAGCTTTCTTT.

The chain has TRBV18 and TRBJ1-1; the match to TRBD1 covers 7 bases. The CDR3 consists of 14 residues. Germline V gene sequence: CDR1 KGHSH, CDR2 LQKENI. V trimming: 6 bases; J trimming: 5 bases; junction bases outside the gene matches: 9. The CDR3 loop reads CASSFRQGVTEAFF. The CDR3 bases are TGTGCCAGCTCGTTTCGACAGGGAGTAACTGAAGCTTTCTTT.

The rearrangement uses TRBV29-1 and TRBJ1-3, with D unclear. Looked up from germline, CDR1 is SQVTM and CDR2 is ANQGSEA. The CDR3 sequence is 13 residues long. With 1 base removed from V and 8 bases from J, the gap between germline ends came to 12 bases. CDR3 nucleotides: TGCAGCGTTGAAGGGGCACCACTCGACACCATATATTTT. This translates into CSVEGAPLDTIYF.

This chain uses TRBV2 with TRBJ1-2; 9 bases align to TRBD1. This CDR3 region has 14 residues. Germline V gives CDR1 SNHLY, CDR2 FYNNEI. Trimming took 6 bases from V and 4 from J; bases not matched to a gene: 6. CDR3 nucleotide sequence: TGTGCCAGCAGGAACACAGGGGGCGTCTATGGCTACACCTTC. Translated, it gives CASRNTGGVYGYTF.

This clone showed up just a few times. The V gene is TRBV6-1, the J gene TRBJ1-2; D gene ambiguous. Germline CDR1 reads MNHNS; CDR2 reads SASEGT. The V end lost 2 bases, the J end lost 4 bases, and 17 bases lay between the germline ends. CDR3 size: 16 residues. This CDR3 reads CASSELPWHSFYGYTF. CDR3 nucleotides: TGTGCCAGCAGTGAACTCCCTTGGCACAGCTTCTATGGCTACACCTTC.

A few counts support this clone. The chain employs TRBV19 and TRBJ1-3, with D uncertain. CDR1 and CDR2 from the germline V gene are LNHDA and SQIVND (reference sequence). V lost 4 bases to trimming and J lost 2 bases, with 6 bases between them. The CDR3 extends over 13 amino acids. The CDR3 loop reads CASSTGTGNTIYF. DNA of the CDR3: TGTGCCAGTAGTACCGGGACTGGAAACACCATATATTTT.

This clone has only one observation. This chain uses TRBV11-2 with TRBJ1-6; 8 nucleotides line up with TRBD1. CDR1 is SGHAT, CDR2 FQNNGV, per germline. V gave up 2 bases and J gave up 9 bases; unmatched junction bases: 9. The length of the CDR3 is 16 residues. CDR3 sequence (DNA): TGTGCCAGCAGCTTATTCTCCAGGGGGCACGGTTCACCCCTCCACTTT. This translates into CASSLFSRGHGSPLHF.

The chain combines TRBV5-6 with TRBJ1-2; the D gene is possibly TRBD1 (6 bases). The CDR3 extends over 18 amino acids. Germline V gives CDR1 SGHDT, CDR2 YYEEEE. Trimming pared 2 bases from V and 6 bases from J, leaving 26 bases between. The CDR3 DNA reads as TGTGCCAGCAGCTTCACGGGGCGCGCGGGGGGGGGCCCCAATGGCTACACCTTC. This gives the protein CASSFTGRAGGGPNGYTF. Drawing the rest from reference TRBV5-6 and TRBJ1-2, the complete variable domain is DAGVTQSPTHLIKTRGQQVTLRCSPKSGHDTVSWYQQALGQGPQFIFQYYEEEERQRGNFPDRFSGHQFPNYSSELNVNALLLGDSALYLCASSFTGRAGGGPNGYTFGSGTRLTVV.

The J gene is TRBJ2-2, the V gene TRBV5-1; D may be TRBD1 (5 bases). Trimming took 0 bases from V and 3 from J, leaving 12 bases between them. The germline V gene encodes CDR1 SGHRS and CDR2 YFSETQ. The CDR3 runs to 16 residues. The CDR3 is CASSLALDTHTGELFF. The CDR3, as DNA: TGCGCCAGCAGCTTGGCCCTGGACACCCACACCGGGGAGCTGTTTTTT.

This chain connects TRBV7-2 to TRBJ1-5, with D possibly matching TRBD1 (5 bases). Germline lookup yields CDR1 SGHTA and CDR2 FQGNSA. This CDR3 region has 16 residues. Between the trimmed V and J ends, which lost 1 base and 1 base, there was a span of 11 bases. The CDR3 coding sequence is TGTGCCAGCAGCTTAGTAGGGGCAGGAAGCAATCAGCCCCAGCATTTT. Protein product: CASSLVGAGSNQPQHF.

The rearrangement links TRBV19 to TRBJ2-6; TRBD2 matches 9 bases. Unmatched junction bases numbered 10, after V lost 6 bases and J lost 1 base. The CDR3 sequence is 18 residues long. CDR1 is LNHDA, CDR2 SQIVND, per germline (reference sequence). CDR3 DNA: TGTGCCAGTAGCAAAGGGCGGGAGGGCTTGTCTGGGGCCAACGTCCTGACTTTC. It translates to CASSKGREGLSGANVLTF.

This clone was counted a few times. The chain couples TRBV18 to TRBJ2-1; possible D gene TRBD1, 6 bases. CDR1 KGHSH and CDR2 LQKENI come from the germline V gene. V was trimmed by 4 bases and J by 6 bases, leaving 13 bases between them. The length of the CDR3 is 14 residues. Here the CDR3 DNA reads TGTGCCAGCTCACGTCAGGGGTTTGGCAATGAGCAGTTCTTC. Amino acid sequence: CASSRQGFGNEQFF.

This clone turned up a few times. This chain uses TRBV7-3 with TRBJ2-1; D is undetermined. With 1 base removed from V and 9 bases from J, the gap between germline ends came to 13 bases. CDR1 SGHTA and CDR2 FQGTGA come from the germline V gene. The CDR3 covers 14 residues. CDR3 DNA: TGTGCCAGCAGCTTAAGTCCGGGTCCGAGTGAGCAGTTCTTC. Its protein product is CASSLSPGPSEQFF.

The chain links TRBV4-1 to TRBJ2-3; 11 bases match TRBD2. J was trimmed by 2 bases and V by 1 base; bases with no gene match: 8. The germline V gene has CDR1 MGHRA and CDR2 YSYEKL. CDR3 length equals 18 residues. The CDR3 sequence: CASSQGFQTSGTTDTQYF. The CDR3 nucleotides read TGCGCCAGCAGCCAAGGGTTCCAGACTAGCGGGACCACAGATACGCAGTATTTT.